The present TCR beta chain was sequenced within a study of T-cell reconstitution after alpha-beta-depleted transplantation in children. Whole-study results and caveats: From surviving recipient T cells and thymic progenitors came the high day-60 TCRbeta diversity observed in some patients. T-cell counts and diversity at one year post-transplant came mainly from newly produced T cells.

Germline CDR1 reads SGHRS; CDR2 reads YFSETQ. Trimming removed 6 bases from V and 3 bases from J, with 16 bases in between. This CDR3 is built from 14 residues. A few counts support this clonotype. The antigen remains unidentified. Unique molecular identifiers were incorporated during preparation of the TCRbeta library. TCRdb re-called the PCR reads through MiXCR, storing one row per CDR3 protein. The repertoire includes about 510,000 distinct CDR3 sequences, more than 9.5% of them detected once, and about 14% sits in the top ten. The sample in question was PBMCs, mostly from graft donor cells, obtained 180 days after TCRalphabeta/CD19-depleted stem cell transplant. The receptor was derived from a female patient between 2 and 10 years old who had a stem cell transplant for aplastic anemia, so the T cells may come from the graft donor. The gene calls are TRBV5-1 and TRBJ2-7, with no clear D. CDR3 in amino acids: CASTLSTASYEQYF. The CDR3 DNA follows: TGCGCCAGCACCCTATCGACCGCAAGCTACGAGCAGTACTTC.